This T cell receptor (beta chain) was identified in a study of blood T cell repertoires in COVID-19. Overall study: There were acute and convalescent COVID-19 samples, and they came from the United States, Italy and Spain. In each case, the material was cDNA or gDNA derived from T cells, B-cell-depleted T cells, or PBMCs.

This clone was observed a handful of times. V dropped 4 bases and J dropped 0 bases, with 4 bases sitting between them. The CDR3 is made up of 12 amino acids. The germline gives CDR1 SGHVS, CDR2 FQNEAQ. In the study's own analysis: The authors estimated nucleated cell counts from reference gene primer amplification. The assay was immunoSEQ multiplex PCR, and TCRdb's table has in-frame clones only and misses some. That table furnishes V, J and clone size, whereas the DNA furnished D and trimming. The sample yields 95,000 to 150,000 clones, less than 85% seen once. Sequencing used peripheral blood. This clonotype was sampled from a human donor with acute or convalescent COVID-19. The donor label of this sample is uncertain. The chain joins TRBV7-8 to TRBJ2-7; unclear D gene. CDR3 sequence: CASSSSSYEQYF. Here the CDR3 DNA reads TGTGCCAGCAGCTCCAGCTCCTACGAGCAGTACTTC.